These 2 T cell receptor beta chains came from one sample sequenced in a study of PD-1 blockade in classical Hodgkin lymphoma (dated by TCRdb to the early 2020s). Libraries came from the immunoSEQ multiplex PCR assay. TCRdb's version of the immuneACCESS table is confined to in-frame rearrangements and falls short of the full clone set. An unresolved V gene accounts for under half of the shortfall where checked; the remainder is of unknown origin. Across this sample there are roughly 29,000 clones, with approximately 80% seen only once. Of the sample, around 0.6% is held by the ten largest clones. The time point tag for this specimen amounts to: cycle 4 day 1 (C4D1), after more than five weeks of nivolumab. Every trial patient had relapsed after autologous stem cell transplantation, and cohorts A, B and C differed in prior brentuximab vedotin exposure. A Miltenyi CD4+ T cell isolation kit was used for magnetic negative selection to purify CD4+ T cells from thawed PBMCs.

This sample comprised CD4+ T cells from blood, obtained before the fourth cycle of nivolumab. The origin of the receptors is a human donor with classical Hodgkin lymphoma.

Notes on this clone: One end of the junction does not line up with germline, which may come from a read error. This chain connects TRBV5-4 to TRBJ1-2, with TRBD1 matching 10 bases. Germline lookup yields CDR1 SGHNT and CDR2 YYREEE (reference sequence). This CDR3 contains 16 residues. The DNA for the CDR3 is TGCGCCAGCAGCCAAGTTACCGGGACAGGGGTTGGTGGCTACACCTTC. This translates into CASSQVTGTGVGGYTF.

The CDR3 DNA reads as TGTGCCAGCAGCCAGGGGGACAGGGTCAGCACAGATACGCAGTATTTT. This sequence encodes CASSQGDRVSTDTQYF. This chain links TRBV4-2 with TRBJ2-3; TRBD1 matches at 9 bases. The CDR3 runs to 16 residues. V gave up 3 bases and J gave up 0 bases; unmatched junction bases: 4. CDR1 and CDR2 from the germline V gene are LGHNA and YNFKEQ.